Each of the 32 T cell receptor beta chains below was sequenced from the same sample in a study of T cells in Graves' hyperthyroidism and ophthalmopathy. RNA transcripts gave rise to amplified TCR beta CDR3 regions. The primer set for the first-round RT-PCR of the TCR CDR3 was HTBI. TCRdb recomputed calls from the multiplex PCR reads with MiXCR, one row per CDR3 protein. The table has around 660,000 distinct CDR3 sequences, 45% seen once. The specimen sequenced was peripheral blood or thyroid tissue (not recorded which). The receptors were gathered from an adult man with Graves' disease, either hyperthyroidism or ophthalmopathy (not recorded which).

This clonotype appeared many times. The V gene is TRBV13, the J gene TRBJ2-7; D is possibly TRBD1 (6 bases). The germline V and J ends were trimmed by 5 bases and 7 bases, with 9 bases remaining between them. CDR3 length: 11 amino acids. Germline loops: CDR1 PRHDT, CDR2 FYEKMQ (reference sequence). In DNA, the CDR3 is TGTGCCAGCAGCATTGGGACAGAGCAGTACTTC. Protein product: CASSIGTEQYF.

The V gene is TRBV24-1, the J gene TRBJ1-5; D not certain. V lost 3 bases and J 10 bases, leaving 3 bases between the germline ends. This CDR3 has 10 amino acids. Germline V gene sequence: CDR1 KGHDR, CDR2 SFDVKD. The CDR3 spells CATSDRPQHF. The CDR3, as DNA: TGTGCCACCAGTGATCGACCCCAGCATTTT.

The CDR3: CSVQGYEKLFF. The CDR3, as DNA: TGCAGCGTCCAAGGGTATGAAAAACTGTTTTTT. This sequence joins TRBV29-1 and TRBJ1-4; no clear D. This CDR3 has 11 amino acids. The germline V gene has CDR1 SQVTM and CDR2 ANQGSEA. Trimming removed 6 bases from V and 6 bases from J, with 8 bases in between.

The J gene is TRBJ1-1, the V gene TRBV2, with TRBD1 identical over 11 bases. Trimming at V came to 6 bases and at J to 4 bases, leaving 7 bases not matched to a gene. Germline V gene sequence: CDR1 SNHLY, CDR2 FYNNEI. This CDR3 is built from 15 residues. In DNA form, the CDR3 reads TGTGCCAGCAGAGGGGGGACAGGGGGAGGCACTGAAGCTTTCTTT. Translating it yields CASRGGTGGGTEAFF.

This clonotype has just one count. The V gene is TRBV20-1, the J gene TRBJ2-5, with a possible D match to TRBD2 (6 bases). The germline V and J ends were trimmed by 3 bases and 2 bases, with 19 bases remaining between them. The CDR3 contains 16 residues. CDR1 DFQATT and CDR2 SNEGSKA come from the germline V gene (reference sequence). The CDR3: CSASGPREFPQETQYF. The DNA of the CDR3 is TGCAGTGCTAGCGGTCCGCGGGAATTCCCACAAGAGACCCAGTACTTC.

The chain uses TRBV12-5 and TRBJ1-5; 12 bases map to TRBD1. Losses at the gene ends were 5 bases for V and 7 bases for J; bases not matched to a gene: 9. This CDR3 contains 16 residues. The germline CDR1 and CDR2 sequences are LGHNT and FRNRAP. The CDR3 DNA reads TGTGCTAGTGGTAATACCGGGACAGGGGGCCGGCAGCCCCAGCATTTT. Amino acid sequence: CASGNTGTGGRQPQHF.

The chain has TRBV12-3 or TRBV12-4 and TRBJ1-4, with 9 bases lining up with TRBD1. The junction had 7 bases not matched to a gene; V was cut back by 5 bases and J by 6 bases. The CDR3 totals 15 residues. CDR3 sequence (DNA): TGTGCCAGCAGTGGCGGGACAGGGAAGGATGAAAAACTGTTTTTT. Translated: CASSGGTGKDEKLFF.

The chain is built from TRBV10-3 and TRBJ1-1; D unclear. Looked up from germline, CDR1 is ENHRY and CDR2 is SYGVKD. The CDR3 has 13 amino acids. Trimming cost V 6 bases and J 1 base, with 9 bases left between them. The CDR3 is CAISAHGNTEAFF. The CDR3, as DNA: TGTGCCATCAGCGCACATGGGAACACTGAAGCTTTCTTT.

Details on this clonotype: At one end, the junction sequence differs from germline, possibly due to a read error. V usage is TRBV7-8 and J usage is TRBJ2-2; 13 positions agree with TRBD2. This CDR3 is 20 amino acids long. Germline values: CDR1 SGHVS, CDR2 FQNEAQ. The DNA for the CDR3 is TGCGCCAGCAGCTTGCGCTCGCGGGTTGGACTAGCGGGAGACACCGGGGAGCTGTTTTTT. Translated: CASSLRSRVGLAGDTGELFF.

The chain employs TRBV7-3 and TRBJ2-6; 9 nucleotides agree with TRBD2. The CDR3 extends over 17 amino acids. The V and J ends lost 2 bases and 4 bases, in that order; junction bases with no gene match: 6. CDR1 is SGHTA, CDR2 FQGTGA, per germline. The CDR3 protein is CASSLLAGALGANVLTF. CDR3 nucleotides: TGTGCCAGCAGCTTATTAGCGGGAGCTCTGGGGGCCAACGTCCTGACTTTC.

This chain links TRBV7-2 with TRBJ1-2; perhaps TRBD1 as D (5 bases). CDR1 is SGHTA and CDR2 is FQGNSA in the germline V gene. The CDR3 consists of 11 residues. V gave up 11 bases and J gave up 6 bases, with 13 bases separating them. CDR3 DNA: TGTGCCTGGAGTCGAGGGGATGGCTACACCTTC. It is translated as CAWSRGDGYTF.

The genes are TRBV2 and TRBJ2-7; D is unclear. The CDR3 is made up of 13 amino acids. Germline CDR1 is SNHLY and CDR2 is FYNNEI. V dropped 6 bases and J dropped 2 bases, with 11 bases sitting between them. The CDR3 here is CASSPNVPYEQYF. The CDR3 region has the DNA TGTGCCAGCAGCCCGAACGTCCCCTACGAGCAGTACTTC.

This chain connects TRBV11-2 to TRBJ1-4, with TRBD1 identical over 9 bases. The CDR3 has 17 amino acids. V gave up 5 bases and J gave up 0 bases; unmatched junction bases: 7. Germline-derived CDR1 and CDR2 are SGHAT and FQNNGV. CDR3 in amino acids: CASSGQGSFATNEKLFF. Here the CDR3 DNA reads TGTGCCAGCAGCGGACAGGGGAGCTTTGCAACTAATGAAAAACTGTTTTTT.

The rearrangement uses TRBV9 and TRBJ2-5, with D tentatively TRBD1 or TRBD2 (5 bases each). The CDR3 extends over 14 amino acids. Trimming cost V 3 bases and J 1 base, with 10 bases left between them. The germline V gene encodes CDR1 SGDLS and CDR2 YYNGEE. The CDR3 DNA reads as TGTGCCAGCAGCGCGACCGGGACCCAAGAGACCCAGTACTTC. Protein sequence: CASSATGTQETQYF. Combining the CDR3 with reference TRBV9 and TRBJ2-5 gives the whole variable domain DSGVTQTPKHLITATGQRVTLRCSPRSGDLSVYWYQQSLDQGLQFLIQYYNGEERAKGNILERFSAQQFPDLHSELNLSSLELGDSALYFCASSATGTQETQYFGPGTRLLVL.

With regard to this clonotype: A much larger clone lies a single base off, so this may be a read error. This chain joins TRBV5-1 and TRBJ1-2; the D is unclear. The CDR3 loop spans 16 amino acids. Germline V CDR1 and CDR2: SGHRS, YFSETQ. The CDR3 loop is CASSQHDTTGIYGHTF. The CDR3 DNA reads TGCGCCAGCAGCCAGCACGACACGACGGGGATCTATGGCCACACCTTC.

This clonotype was counted between two and nine times. The rearrangement links TRBV19 to TRBJ1-5; TRBD1 might be the D (6 bases). CDR1 is LNHDA, CDR2 SQIVND, per germline (reference sequence). This CDR3 has 15 amino acids. The ends were cut back, 7 bases at V and 3 bases at J, with 16 bases in the middle. CDR3 in amino acids: CASTLTGFANQPQHF. As DNA, the CDR3 is TGTGCCAGTACCCTTACAGGGTTTGCCAATCAGCCCCAGCATTTT.

Points on this clonotype: Here the CDR3 omits its conserved ending phenylalanine or tryptophan, so a read error is the likely source. V gene TRBV2 combines with J gene TRBJ1-2; the match to TRBD1 covers 7 bases. Losses at the gene ends were 4 bases for V and 4 bases for J; bases not matched to a gene: 9. The germline gives CDR1 SNHLY, CDR2 FYNNEI. The CDR3 has 15 residues. The CDR3 sequence is CASSAYSGQSYGYTS. For the CDR3, the DNA is TGTGCCAGCAGTGCCTACTCGGGACAGTCCTATGGCTACACCTCC.

CDR3 protein: CSARDPGGRGLVEQYF. The CDR3 coding sequence is TGCAGTGCTAGAGATCCAGGGGGACGGGGACTAGTCGAGCAGTACTTC. The rearrangement links TRBV20-1 to TRBJ2-7, with a possible D match to TRBD2 (8 bases). From germline, CDR1 is DFQATT and CDR2 SNEGSKA (reference sequence). This CDR3 region has 16 residues. V was pared by 0 bases and J by 6 bases, with 21 bases between.

The chain couples TRBV6-6 to TRBJ1-2, with D hard to call. The CDR3 totals 14 residues. Germline assignment: CDR1 MNHNY and CDR2 SVGAGI (reference sequence). Trimming left V 2 bases short and J 2 bases short, with 9 bases between. DNA of the CDR3: TGTGCCAGCAGTTACGACAAAGTAAACTATGGCTACACCTTC. Translation: CASSYDKVNYGYTF.

This clonotype was counted many times. V usage is TRBV7-9 and J usage is TRBJ1-2; D gene uncertain. This CDR3 is 14 amino acids long. Germline assignment: CDR1 SEHNR and CDR2 FQNEAQ (reference sequence). The germline V and J ends were trimmed by 5 bases and 3 bases, with 13 bases remaining between them. CDR3: CASSRAGQYYGYTF. In nucleotides, the CDR3 is TGTGCCAGCAGCAGGGCAGGCCAGTACTATGGCTACACCTTC.

This chain uses TRBV2 with TRBJ1-2; D is uncertain. CDR3 length: 13 amino acids. Trimming removed 8 bases at V and 2 bases at J, with 12 bases between. Per germline, CDR1 SNHLY and CDR2 FYNNEI. CDR3: CASVLSQNYGYTF. The CDR3 DNA reads TGTGCCAGCGTTCTCAGTCAGAACTATGGCTACACCTTC.

Remarks on this clonotype: A single base separates this from a much larger clone, so it may be a read error. The rearrangement links TRBV6-5 to TRBJ1-3, with a tentative D call TRBD1 (5 bases). CDR3 length: 14 residues. Trimming stripped 5 bases from V and 0 bases from J, with 8 bases between. The germline V gene has CDR1 MNHEY and CDR2 SVGAGI. The CDR3 loop is CASSEGDSGNTIYF. DNA for the CDR3: TGTGCCAGCAGTGAAGGGGACTCTGGAAACACCATATATTTT.

This clonotype occurred a few times. The rearrangement uses TRBV2 and TRBJ2-7, with D unclear. Trimming pared 1 base from V and 3 bases from J, leaving 7 bases between. The CDR3 has 13 residues. CDR1 is SNHLY, CDR2 FYNNEI, per germline. Here the CDR3 DNA reads TGTGCCAGCAGTGAAGATAGGTTCTACGAGCAGTACTTC. Its translation: CASSEDRFYEQYF.

The chain employs TRBV29-1 and TRBJ1-5; D gene uncertain. Germline V gives CDR1 SQVTM, CDR2 ANQGSEA. The CDR3 totals 10 residues. V gave up 7 bases and J gave up 3 bases, with 4 bases separating them. Written as DNA, the CDR3 is TGCAGCGATGACAATCAGCCCCAGCATTTT. Amino acids: CSDDNQPQHF.

This clonotype was seen only a few times. The chain has TRBV20-1 and TRBJ2-7; D is possibly TRBD2 (5 bases). V shed 3 bases and J shed 3 bases, with 12 bases lying between them. The length of the CDR3 is 13 residues. CDR1 is DFQATT, CDR2 SNEGSKA, per germline (reference sequence). The CDR3 DNA sequence: TGCAGTGCTAGGGTTTCCGGGGTCTACGAGCAGTACTTC. It translates to CSARVSGVYEQYF.

This clonotype showed up many times. The rearrangement uses TRBV7-8 and TRBJ1-2, with no clear D. In germline, CDR1 is SGHVS, CDR2 FQNEAQ. The CDR3 is made up of 15 amino acids. The germline V and J ends were trimmed by 5 bases and 0 bases, with 13 bases remaining between them. The CDR3 region has the DNA TGTGCCAGCAGCGTACAGCCTAAGGCTAACTATGGCTACACCTTC. Its protein product is CASSVQPKANYGYTF.

V gene TRBV30 combines with J gene TRBJ1-1; D ambiguous. The V gene lost 3 bases and the J gene lost 1 base, with 9 bases spanning the gap. The CDR3 covers 13 residues. Germline lookup yields CDR1 GTSNPN and CDR2 SVGIG (reference sequence). The DNA for the CDR3 is TGTGCCTGGAGCCTACGGGGGAACACTGAAGCTTTCTTT. Translated, it gives CAWSLRGNTEAFF.

The genes are TRBV25-1 and TRBJ1-6; 7 bases align to TRBD1. Per germline, CDR1 MGHDK and CDR2 SYGVNS. This CDR3 contains 14 residues. CDR3 bases: TGTGACAGGGGAGGGCTCTCCTATAATTCACCCCTCCACTTT. It translates to CDRGGLSYNSPLHF. Full variable domain (rest looked up from reference TRBV25-1 and TRBJ1-6): EADIYQTPRYLVIGTGKKITLECSQTMGHDKMYWYQQDPGMELHLIHYSYGVNSTEKGDLSSESTVSRIRTEHFPLTLESARPSHTSQYLCDRGGLSYNSPLHFGNGTRLTVT.

This clonotype was picked up a small number of times. The chain joins TRBV5-1 to TRBJ1-3; 8 nucleotides align to TRBD1. Trimming removed 4 bases from V and 0 bases from J; junction bases left unmatched: 6. This CDR3 contains 16 residues. The germline V gene has CDR1 SGHRS and CDR2 YFSETQ. The CDR3 loop reads CASSISGQASGNTIYF. The CDR3 DNA reads as TGCGCCAGCAGCATCTCGGGACAGGCCTCTGGAAACACCATATATTTT.

This clonotype was detected many times. J is TRBJ1-2 and V is TRBV15; TRBD1 might be the D (5 bases). Germline V lookup: CDR1 LNHNV, CDR2 YYDKDF (reference sequence). Trimming pared 5 bases from V and 4 bases from J, leaving 17 bases between. The CDR3 contains 15 residues. CDR3 sequence: CATSFRFQGGYGYTF. The CDR3 DNA reads as TGTGCCACCAGCTTTAGATTCCAGGGAGGCTATGGCTACACCTTC.

This clonotype appeared many times. The gene calls are TRBV19 and TRBJ1-3; no firm D call. Germline CDR1 LNHDA, CDR2 SQIVND (reference sequence). Trimming removed 2 bases from V and 0 bases from J, with 5 bases in between. The CDR3 loop spans 14 amino acids. CDR3 nucleotide sequence: TGTGCCAGTAGTATACAGGCCTCTGGAAACACCATATATTTT. Translating gives CASSIQASGNTIYF.

Of note for this clonotype: This may stem from a read error, because a much larger clone lies one nucleotide away. V usage is TRBV7-8 and J usage is TRBJ2-7; D may correspond to TRBD1 or TRBD2 (7 bases each). Germline CDR1 reads SGHVS; CDR2 reads FQNEAQ. The CDR3 totals 14 residues. CDR3 sequence: CASSLETGDYGQYF. The CDR3 nucleotides are TGTGCCAGCAGCTTAGAAACAGGGGACTACGGGCAGTACTTC.